The 8 T cell receptor beta chains below were found in one sample sequenced in a study of regulatory T cells in long-lasting Graves disease. Arm-PCR of CDR3 regions and iRepertoire HTBI primers were the basis on which TCR beta libraries were built. MiXCR, run by TCRdb on the multiplex PCR reads, gives a single entry per CDR3 protein. This table has about half a million distinct CDR3 sequences, approximately 23% appearing once. The time point denotes: persistent/refractory GD, antithyroid drugs over 5 years with positive TRAb. Making the TCR library involved RNA that had been extracted from PBMCs. Sequencing used peripheral blood mononuclear cells (PBMCs), obtained when the disease was refractory, from a patient treated with antithyroid drugs. These receptors were collected from a female donor with Graves disease.

The sample holds many counts of this clonotype. The CDR3 region has the DNA TGTGCCAGCAGCTTATCGATTTCCGGGAAACTACAAGAGACCCAGTACTTC. This gives the protein CASSLSISGKLQETQYF. This sequence joins TRBV7-8 and TRBJ2-5; possible D gene TRBD2, 5 bases. The ends were cut back, 2 bases at V and 2 bases at J, with 18 bases in the middle. This CDR3 has 17 residues. Germline CDR1 is SGHVS and CDR2 is FQNEAQ. The variable domain in full, completed from reference TRBV7-8 and TRBJ2-5, reads GAGVSQSPRYKVAKRGQDVALRCDPISGHVSLFWYQQALGQGPEFLTYFQNEAQLDKSGLPSDRFFAERPEGSVSTLKIQRTQQEDSAVYLCASSLSISGKLQETQYFGPGTRLLVL.

The chain uses TRBV6-2 or TRBV6-3 and TRBJ2-1, with D maybe TRBD2 (5 bases). Germline V gene lookup returns CDR1 MNHEY and CDR2 SVGEGT. The CDR3 runs 14 residues. V dropped 6 bases and J dropped 7 bases, with 16 bases sitting between them. In nucleotides, the CDR3 is TGTGCCAGCAGGTCCCAAGCAGGACTTAATGAGCAGTTCTTC. Its protein product is CASRSQAGLNEQFF.

This clonotype showed up many times. The chain combines TRBV30 with TRBJ1-2; TRBD1 might be the D (5 bases). V dropped 1 base and J dropped 8 bases, with 8 bases sitting between them. The CDR3 spans 11 residues. From germline, CDR1 is GTSNPN and CDR2 SVGIG (reference sequence). CDR3 loop: CAWSGGGGYTF. CDR3 sequence (DNA): TGTGCCTGGAGTGGCGGGGGGGGCTACACCTTC. Full variable domain (remainder filled in from reference TRBV30 and TRBJ1-2): SQTIHQWPATLVQPVGSPLSLECTVEGTSNPNLYWYRQAAGRGLQLLFYSVGIGQISSEVPQNLSASRPQDRQFILSSKKLLLSDSGFYLCAWSGGGGYTFGSGTRLTVV.

The chain joins TRBV28 to TRBJ1-3; 9 bases align to TRBD1. Germline V CDR1 and CDR2: MDHEN, SYDVKM. Trimming at V came to 7 bases and at J to 0 bases, leaving 10 bases not matched to a gene. CDR3 length: 17 amino acids. In nucleotides, the CDR3 is TGTGCCAGCAACCTCCTGGGACAGGGAAGCTCTGGAAACACCATATATTTT. Translating it yields CASNLLGQGSSGNTIYF.

Of note for this clonotype: One end of the junction fails to match germline, which may point to a read error. V usage is TRBV29-1 and J usage is TRBJ1-1; no definite D call. The germline V gene encodes CDR1 SQVTM and CDR2 ANQGSEA. The CDR3 is 13 residues long. The CDR3 nucleotides read TGCAGCGTGAGGCCCATAGGGAACACTGAAGCTCTCTTT. Its protein product is CSVRPIGNTEALF.

This clonotype was detected ten times or more. Since a far larger clone is one base different, this is likely a read error. This chain links TRBV19 with TRBJ1-1, with D possibly TRBD1 on 5 matching bases. Germline CDR1 and CDR2: LNHDA and SQIVND (reference sequence). The CDR3 has 13 amino acids. V was shortened by 9 bases and J by 1 base, with 12 bases between the two germline ends. Here the CDR3 DNA reads TGTGCCAGCAGCATGGGGGGGAACACTGAAGCTTTCTTT. Amino acid sequence: CASSMGGNTEAFF. The entire variable domain, with the rest obtained from reference TRBV19 and TRBJ1-1, is as follows: DGGITQSPKYLFRKEGQNVTLSCEQNLNHDAMYWYRQDPGQGLRLIYYSQIVNDFQKGDIAEGYSVSREKKESFPLTVTSAQKNPTAFYLCASSMGGNTEAFFGQGTRLTVV.

This clonotype was observed at least ten times. The chain carries TRBV6-1 and TRBJ2-7, with 8 bases that match TRBD2. This CDR3 is 13 amino acids long. CDR1 and CDR2 (germline): MNHNS, SASEGT. The ends lost 6 bases at V and 4 bases at J; junction bases unmatched: 5. CDR3 in DNA: TGTGCCAGCAGCCGGGGGGGTGGTTACGAGCAGTACTTC. This sequence encodes CASSRGGGYEQYF.

The gene calls are TRBV7-2 and TRBJ2-1; 9 bases are a match to TRBD1. The length of the CDR3 is 14 residues. V shed 5 bases, J shed 6 bases, and the junction held 5 bases outside the gene matches. In germline, CDR1 is SGHTA, CDR2 FQGNSA. CDR3 amino acids: CASSADRGFNEQFF. The CDR3 coding sequence is TGTGCCAGCAGCGCCGACAGGGGGTTCAATGAGCAGTTCTTC.